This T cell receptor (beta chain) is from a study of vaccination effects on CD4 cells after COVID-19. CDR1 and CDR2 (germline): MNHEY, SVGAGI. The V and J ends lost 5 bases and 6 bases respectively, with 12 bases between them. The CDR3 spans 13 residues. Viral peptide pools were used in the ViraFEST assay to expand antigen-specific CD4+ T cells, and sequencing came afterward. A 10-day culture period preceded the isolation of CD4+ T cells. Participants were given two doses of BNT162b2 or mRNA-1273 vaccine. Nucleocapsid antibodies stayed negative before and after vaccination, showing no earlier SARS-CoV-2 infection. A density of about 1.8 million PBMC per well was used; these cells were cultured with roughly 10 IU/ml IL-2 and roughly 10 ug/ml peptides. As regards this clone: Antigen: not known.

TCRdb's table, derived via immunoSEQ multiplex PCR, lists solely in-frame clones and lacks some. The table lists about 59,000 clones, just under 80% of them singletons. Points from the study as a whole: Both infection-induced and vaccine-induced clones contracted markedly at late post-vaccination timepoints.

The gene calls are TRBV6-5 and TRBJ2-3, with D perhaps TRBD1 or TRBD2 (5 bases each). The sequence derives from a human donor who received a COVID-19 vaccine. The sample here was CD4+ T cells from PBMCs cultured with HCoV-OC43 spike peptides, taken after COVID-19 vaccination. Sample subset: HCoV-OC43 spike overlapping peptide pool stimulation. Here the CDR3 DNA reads TGTGCCAGCAGTCGGGACCCAGCCGATACGCAGTATTTT. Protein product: CASSRDPADTQYF.